Sequencing of this T cell receptor (beta chain) was carried out in a study of T cells in Graves' hyperthyroidism and ophthalmopathy. Hyperthyroidism, newly diagnosed and lasting under 2 months, affected patients aged 18 to 65. CDR1 is DFQATT and CDR2 is SNEGSKA in the germline V gene (reference sequence). V lost 4 bases to trimming and J lost 4 bases, with 11 bases between them. The CDR3 is made up of 13 amino acids. There are many counts of this clonotype. The TCR beta CDR3 regions underwent amplification using RNA transcripts as the source. A first-round RT-PCR of the TCR CDR3 used the HTBI primer set. TCRdb itself ran the multiplex PCR reads through MiXCR, one entry per CDR3 protein. The repertoire holds fewer than 350,000 distinct CDR3 sequences, with roughly 15% as singletons.

The chain employs TRBV20-1 and TRBJ1-5; a weak D match, TRBD1 (5 bases). This receptor was taken from a woman aged 45-65 years with Graves' hyperthyroidism that later progressed to Graves' ophthalmopathy. Source material: blood. The CDR3 is CSATGGGNQPQHF. CDR3 bases: TGCAGTGCTACGGGTGGGGGAAATCAGCCCCAGCATTTT.